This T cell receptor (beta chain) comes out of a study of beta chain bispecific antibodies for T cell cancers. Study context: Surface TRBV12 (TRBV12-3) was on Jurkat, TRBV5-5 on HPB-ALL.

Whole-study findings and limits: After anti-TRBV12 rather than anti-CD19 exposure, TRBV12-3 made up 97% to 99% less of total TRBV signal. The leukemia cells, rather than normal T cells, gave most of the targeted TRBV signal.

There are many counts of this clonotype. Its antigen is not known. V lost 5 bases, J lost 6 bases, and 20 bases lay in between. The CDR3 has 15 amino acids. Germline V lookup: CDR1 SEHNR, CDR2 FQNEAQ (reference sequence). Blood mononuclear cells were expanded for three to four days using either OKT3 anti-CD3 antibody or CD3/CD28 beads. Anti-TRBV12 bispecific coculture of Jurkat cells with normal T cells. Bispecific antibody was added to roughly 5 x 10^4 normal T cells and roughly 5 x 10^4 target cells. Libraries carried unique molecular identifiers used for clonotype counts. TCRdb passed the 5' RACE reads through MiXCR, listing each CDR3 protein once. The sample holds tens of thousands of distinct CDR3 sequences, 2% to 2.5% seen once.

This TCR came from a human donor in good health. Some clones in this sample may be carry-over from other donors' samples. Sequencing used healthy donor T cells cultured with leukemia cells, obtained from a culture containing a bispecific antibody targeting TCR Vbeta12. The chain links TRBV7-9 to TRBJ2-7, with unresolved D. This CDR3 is CASSPTRVGLGEQYF. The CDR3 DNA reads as TGTGCCAGCAGCCCAACCCGGGTAGGCCTCGGCGAGCAGTACTTC.